The next 17 T cell receptor beta chains were all read from a single sample in a study of healthy donors' naive CD4 and CD8 T cells. Each TCR library used 500 ng of total RNA and a linear amplification protocol. TCRdb analysed the reads with MiXCR anew, one entry per CDR3 protein. The sample holds approximately 180,000 distinct CDR3 sequences; 65% to 80% are singletons and the top ten take more than 2%. The sequencing sample was made of naive CD4+ and CD8+ T cells sorted from blood, pooled from several donors. The receptors were gathered from a pool of human donors in good health; the sample pools cells from several healthy donors.

The gene calls are TRBV30 and TRBJ2-7, with D perhaps TRBD2 (6 bases). The CDR3 spans 14 residues. Trimming cost V 2 bases and J 6 bases, with 17 bases left between them. In germline, CDR1 is GTSNPN, CDR2 SVGIG (reference sequence). CDR3 in amino acids: CAWSRVGTAAEQYF. For the CDR3, the DNA is TGTGCCTGGAGTCGCGTAGGGACTGCCGCCGAGCAGTACTTC.

This clonotype was observed a few times. CDR3 nucleotide sequence: TGCGCCACCACTACCGGTAACCTCACAGATACGCAGTATTTT. It translates to CATTTGNLTDTQYF. The chain couples TRBV5-1 to TRBJ2-3; unclear D gene. The germline gives CDR1 SGHRS, CDR2 YFSETQ. V lost 9 bases to trimming and J lost 2 bases, with 16 bases between them. This CDR3 contains 14 residues.

The rearrangement joins TRBV27 to TRBJ2-1, with 7 bases aligning to TRBD1. Germline trimming cut 2 bases from V and 2 bases from J; bases unmatched to any gene: 3. Germline V gene sequence: CDR1 MNHEY, CDR2 SMNVEV (reference sequence). This CDR3 comprises 15 residues. The CDR3 region has the DNA TGTGCCAGCAGTTTAGGGACAGAAACCTACAATGAGCAGTTCTTC. It codes for CASSLGTETYNEQFF.

J is TRBJ1-5 and V is TRBV20-1; D is unresolved. Deletions cut 6 bases from V and 2 bases from J, with 14 bases between. The CDR3 has 14 residues. Looked up from germline, CDR1 is DFQATT and CDR2 is SNEGSKA (reference sequence). The CDR3 coding sequence is TGCAGTGCCAGGACTGTGGTGGGCAATCAGCCCCAGCATTTT. Its protein product is CSARTVVGNQPQHF.

The V and J genes are TRBV19 and TRBJ2-1, with D unclear. The germline V gene encodes CDR1 LNHDA and CDR2 SQIVND (reference sequence). This CDR3 is built from 14 residues. Trimming left V 0 bases short and J 1 base short, with 4 bases between. CDR3 coding DNA: TGTGCCAGTAGTATAGAACAGTCCTACAATGAGCAGTTCTTC. It encodes CASSIEQSYNEQFF.

The J gene is TRBJ1-1, the V gene TRBV6-5; 7 nucleotides align to TRBD1. V lost 7 bases, J lost 4 bases, and 6 bases stayed unmatched. CDR3 length: 13 residues. Germline V gene data show CDR1 as MNHEY and CDR2 as SVGAGI. Written as DNA, the CDR3 is TGTGCCAGCAAGAAGGACAGGAGCACTGAAGCTTTCTTT. Its translation: CASKKDRSTEAFF.

V and J are TRBV28 and TRBJ1-2; D may be TRBD1 (6 bases). V lost 3 bases, J lost 8 bases, and 22 bases lay in between. Germline assignment: CDR1 MDHEN and CDR2 SYDVKM. CDR3 length equals 16 residues. CDR3 sequence: CASSFSVQDRERGYTF. The CDR3 DNA reads as TGTGCCAGCAGTTTCTCGGTACAGGACAGAGAGAGAGGCTACACCTTC.

The gene calls are TRBV6-1 and TRBJ2-1; D ambiguous. V gave up 6 bases and J gave up 8 bases, with 8 bases separating them. From germline, CDR1 is MNHNS and CDR2 SASEGT. The CDR3 runs 11 residues. The CDR3, as DNA: TGTGCCAGCAGCCGTCTCGATGAGCAGTTCTTC. Protein product: CASSRLDEQFF.

This clonotype was detected a few times. The chain joins TRBV29-1 to TRBJ2-1, with TRBD2 matching over 7 bases. Germline lookup yields CDR1 SQVTM and CDR2 ANQGSEA. The CDR3 spans 12 residues. Trimming cost V 7 bases and J 9 bases; bases outside gene matches: 9. Here the CDR3 reads CSASPTGGEQFF. CDR3 nucleotide sequence: TGCAGCGCTTCTCCGACGGGGGGTGAGCAGTTCTTC.

The chain recombines TRBV27 with TRBJ1-1; TRBD1 matches at 8 bases. Trimming took 5 bases from V and 8 from J; bases not matched to a gene: 10. The germline V gene encodes CDR1 MNHEY and CDR2 SMNVEV (reference sequence). This CDR3 spans 14 amino acids. CDR3 loop: CASSPSTGAEEAFF. In DNA form, the CDR3 reads TGTGCCAGCAGTCCATCGACAGGGGCTGAAGAAGCTTTCTTT.

The chain carries TRBV19 and TRBJ2-7, with 7 nucleotides matching TRBD1. Trimming took 5 bases from V and 2 from J; bases not matched to a gene: 9. The CDR3 has 15 residues. Germline V gene data show CDR1 as LNHDA and CDR2 as SQIVND (reference sequence). For the CDR3, the DNA is TGTGCCAGTAGTCCCTGGGGACAGACGACCTACGAGCAGTACTTC. Protein sequence: CASSPWGQTTYEQYF.

This chain joins TRBV30 and TRBJ1-2, with D possibly being TRBD1 (5 bases). Trimming stripped 3 bases from V and 7 bases from J, with 15 bases between. CDR3 length equals 13 residues. Germline V gene lookup returns CDR1 GTSNPN and CDR2 SVGIG (reference sequence). The CDR3 bases are TGTGCCTGGAGGATTCCGTCGAGGGGTGGCTACACCTTC. It specifies CAWRIPSRGGYTF. Using reference TRBV30 and TRBJ1-2 for the parts outside the CDR3, the full variable domain is SQTIHQWPATLVQPVGSPLSLECTVEGTSNPNLYWYRQAAGRGLQLLFYSVGIGQISSEVPQNLSASRPQDRQFILSSKKLLLSDSGFYLCAWRIPSRGGYTFGSGTRLTVV.

The chain recombines TRBV20-1 with TRBJ2-5; D ambiguous. Between the trimmed V and J ends, which lost 0 bases and 2 bases, there was a span of 13 bases. The CDR3 length is 15 residues. Germline V gene lookup returns CDR1 DFQATT and CDR2 SNEGSKA (reference sequence). The CDR3 sequence is CSARDQRRLQETQYF. In DNA form, the CDR3 reads TGCAGTGCTAGAGATCAGCGTCGCTTACAAGAGACCCAGTACTTC.

This rearrangement joins TRBV6-1 to TRBJ2-7, with D perhaps given as TRBD1 or TRBD2 (6 bases each). The V gene's germline CDR1 is MNHNS and CDR2 SASEGT. Trimming left V 9 bases short and J 3 bases short, with 12 bases between. CDR3 length equals 12 residues. The CDR3 nucleotides read TGTGCCAGTCGAGGGGGGTACTACGAGCAGTACTTC. Its protein product is CASRGGYYEQYF.

V is TRBV27 and J is TRBJ1-1, with TRBD1 identical over 7 bases. In germline, CDR1 is MNHEY, CDR2 SMNVEV (reference sequence). This CDR3 is built from 14 residues. Germline trimming cut 2 bases from V and 4 bases from J; bases unmatched to any gene: 4. This chain's CDR3 is CASSLAGGRTEAFF. The CDR3 nucleotides read TGTGCCAGCAGTTTAGCAGGGGGTCGCACTGAAGCTTTCTTT.

V usage is TRBV5-4 and J usage is TRBJ2-1; D is undetermined. Germline CDR1 reads SGHNT; CDR2 reads YYREEE (reference sequence). Trimming took 1 base from V and 12 from J, leaving 17 bases between them. This CDR3 is 14 amino acids long. CDR3 protein: CASSLISRKARQFF. Here the CDR3 DNA reads TGTGCCAGCAGCTTGATCTCTCGCAAGGCCAGGCAGTTCTTC.

The rearrangement joins TRBV29-1 to TRBJ1-1; D is undetermined. Germline V gene lookup returns CDR1 SQVTM and CDR2 ANQGSEA. There are 14 residues in the CDR3. Between the trimmed V and J ends, which lost 6 bases and 0 bases, there was a span of 14 bases. CDR3 in DNA: TGCAGCGTGAAAAATCAGGCCATGAACACTGAAGCTTTCTTT. This translates into CSVKNQAMNTEAFF.